The entry below describes one T cell receptor beta chain. Its specificity is not known. With each sample, at least 5 micrograms of total RNA were extracted. V was shortened by 4 bases and J by 5 bases, with 14 bases between the two germline ends. This CDR3 region has 14 residues. A second PCR, run for about 7 to 11 cycles, used a sample-barcoded 5' primer plus a J-beta primer mix. MiXCR was run by TCRdb on the 5' RACE reads, yielding one entry per CDR3 protein. The table lists fewer than 600,000 distinct CDR3 sequences, about 28% of them singletons. These data belong to a study of blood T cells in healthy people across ages. General observations from the study: What prevented conclusive comparison of naive and antigen-experienced cells was that PBMCs were unsorted.

The data also belong to a second study, concerning T cells of mothers and their children.

Material for sequencing was blood. The receptor's source is a boy aged 2 to 10 in good health. This chain connects TRBV12-3 or TRBV12-4 to TRBJ1-1; D unclear. CDR3 sequence reads: CASSSLSAGTEAFF. CDR3 coding DNA: TGTGCCAGCAGTTCTCTATCGGCCGGGACTGAAGCTTTCTTT.